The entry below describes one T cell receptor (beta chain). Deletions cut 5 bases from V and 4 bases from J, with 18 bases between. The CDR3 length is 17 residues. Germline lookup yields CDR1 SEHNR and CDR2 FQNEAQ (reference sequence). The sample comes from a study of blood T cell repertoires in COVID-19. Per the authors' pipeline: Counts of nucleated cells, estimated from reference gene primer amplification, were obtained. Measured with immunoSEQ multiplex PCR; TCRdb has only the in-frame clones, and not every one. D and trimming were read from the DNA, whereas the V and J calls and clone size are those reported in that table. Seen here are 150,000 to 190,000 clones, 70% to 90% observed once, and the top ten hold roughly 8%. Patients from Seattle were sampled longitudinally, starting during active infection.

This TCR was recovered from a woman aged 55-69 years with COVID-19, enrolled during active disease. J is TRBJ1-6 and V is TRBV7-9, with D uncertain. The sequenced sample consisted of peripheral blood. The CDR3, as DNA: TGTGCCAGCAGCGGACCGGAGAGGGCGTCATATAATTCACCCCTCCACTTT. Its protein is CASSGPERASYNSPLHF. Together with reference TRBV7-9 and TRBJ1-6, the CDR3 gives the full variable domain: DTGVSQNPRHKITKRGQNVTFRCDPISEHNRLYWYRQTLGQGPEFLTYFQNEAQLEKSRLLSDRFSAERPKGSFSTLEIQRTEQGDSAMYLCASSGPERASYNSPLHFGNGTRLTVT.